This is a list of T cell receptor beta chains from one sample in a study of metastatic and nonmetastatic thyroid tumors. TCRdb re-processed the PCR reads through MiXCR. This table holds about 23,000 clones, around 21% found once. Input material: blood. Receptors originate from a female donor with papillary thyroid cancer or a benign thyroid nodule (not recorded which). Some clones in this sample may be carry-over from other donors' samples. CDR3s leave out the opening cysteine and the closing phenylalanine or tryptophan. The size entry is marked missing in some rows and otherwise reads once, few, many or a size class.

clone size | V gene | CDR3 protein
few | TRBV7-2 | ASSRGGGRSPLH
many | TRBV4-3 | ASSRDRNTEAF
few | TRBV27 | ASSPATGLASYNEQF
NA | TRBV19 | ATRDYYSNQPQH
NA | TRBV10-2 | ASRNTTVNLSGANVLT
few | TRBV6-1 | ASSAWTSGRLNEQF
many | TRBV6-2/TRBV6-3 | ASRNGGTSIPF
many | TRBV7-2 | ASSLAQNRGGNTIY
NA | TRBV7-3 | SSSPRAGGSDTQY
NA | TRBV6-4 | ASSAQGGIEKLF
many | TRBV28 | ASSLHAGTVNSGNTIY
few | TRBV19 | ASSNDRGSAF
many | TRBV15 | ATSRDTEGRASGANVLT
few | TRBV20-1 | SQGVLAAYNEQF
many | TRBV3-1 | ASSLRQATYNEQF
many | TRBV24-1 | ATSDLSGDRTYNEQF
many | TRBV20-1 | SARESSGLGADEQF
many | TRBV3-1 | ASGTGRTDTQY
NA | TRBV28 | ATHLPSMNTEAF
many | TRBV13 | ASNPWSSGSLEQF
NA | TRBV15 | ATSRDEGEQY
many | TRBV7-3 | ASSLAVSSYNEQF
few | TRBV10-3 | AIRTQGAYEQY
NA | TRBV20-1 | SASLPVGTGGYT
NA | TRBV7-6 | ASSSGLWRYTGELF
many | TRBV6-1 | ATRAGGRNEQF
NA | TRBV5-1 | ASGFNTGELF
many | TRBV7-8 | ASVRGVAVTPTEQY
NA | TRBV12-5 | ASGSPGLAGGRANTGELF
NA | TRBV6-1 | ASSEEVDRPNQPQH
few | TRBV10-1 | AIIEGWNTGELF
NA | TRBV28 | ASRLGGNTEAV
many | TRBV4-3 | ASSQGRQNYEQY
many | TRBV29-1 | SARREGETQY
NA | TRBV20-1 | SARGGHRCEQY
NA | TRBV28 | ANIPSRVQPQH
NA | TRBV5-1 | GSSLSSATYNEQL
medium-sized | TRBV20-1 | SARDRRSYGQY
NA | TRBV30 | AWSVGRINEKLF
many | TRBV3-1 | ASSLGRVAGSTDTQY
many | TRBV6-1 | ASSPTSGALSEQF
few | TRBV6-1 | ASRRGPETQC
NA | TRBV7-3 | ASSLADYNDQF
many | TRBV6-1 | ASSTVTDPDTQY
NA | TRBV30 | AWGQGSDIQY
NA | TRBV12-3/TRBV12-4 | ASSLGGKSGELF
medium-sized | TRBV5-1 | ASSLEAGGGEQY
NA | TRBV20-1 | SARAPPGTAAAGNQPQH
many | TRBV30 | AWSVRSGDLPT
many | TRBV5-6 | ASSLSGGGRTGELF
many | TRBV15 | ATSRKAGASPDTQY
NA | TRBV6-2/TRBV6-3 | ASRTDPILGRGEYNEQF